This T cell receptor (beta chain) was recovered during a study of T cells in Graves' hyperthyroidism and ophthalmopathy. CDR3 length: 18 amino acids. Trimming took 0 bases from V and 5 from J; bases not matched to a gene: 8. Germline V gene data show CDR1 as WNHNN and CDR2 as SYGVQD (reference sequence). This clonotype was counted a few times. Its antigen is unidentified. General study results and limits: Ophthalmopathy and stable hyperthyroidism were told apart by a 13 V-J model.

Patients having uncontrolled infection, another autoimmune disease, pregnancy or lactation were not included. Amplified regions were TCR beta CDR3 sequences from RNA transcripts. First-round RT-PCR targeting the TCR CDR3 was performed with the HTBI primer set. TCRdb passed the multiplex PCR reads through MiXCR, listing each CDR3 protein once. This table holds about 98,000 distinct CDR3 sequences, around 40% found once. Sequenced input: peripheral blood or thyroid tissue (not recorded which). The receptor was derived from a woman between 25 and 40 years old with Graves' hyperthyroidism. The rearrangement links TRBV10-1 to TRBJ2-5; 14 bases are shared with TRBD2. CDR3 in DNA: TGCGCCAGCAGTGAGTCGCTGACTAGCGGGAGGGAGCAGGAGACCCAGTACTTC. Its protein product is CASSESLTSGREQETQYF.